A selection of T cell receptor beta chains follows, all from one sample in a study of blood T cell repertoires in COVID-19. Libraries were prepared by immunoSEQ multiplex PCR; TCRdb keeps only in-frame clonotypes and omits some of them. The sample shows 270,000 or so clones, around 90% of them seen only once. The sequenced material came from PBMCs or T cells enriched from blood (not recorded which). Every receptor here comes from a woman aged 40-49 years with acute COVID-19. The CDR3 runs from the conserved cysteine through the conserved F or W. The order of the fields is CDR3 protein, CDR3 DNA, V gene, D gene, clone size, J gene. D genes are given only for firm matches. Clone size appears in some rows only: once, few, many, or a class for an expanded clone.

CASSRGQGSNTEAFF,TGTGCCAGCAGCCGAGGACAGGGGTCGAACACTGAAGCTTTCTTT,TRBV3-1/TRBV3-2,TRBD1,NA,TRBJ1-1
CASRKGLAGVRETQYF,TGTGCCAGCCGGAAGGGGCTAGCGGGAGTCCGGGAGACCCAGTACTTC,TRBV28,TRBD2,NA,TRBJ2-5
CASSLQGRQETQYF,TGTGCCAGCAGCCTACAGGGTCGTCAAGAGACCCAGTACTTC,TRBV5-4,NA,NA,TRBJ2-5
CASSLGSSGEETQYF,TGCGCCAGCAGCTTAGGTAGTAGCGGGGAGGAGACCCAGTACTTC,TRBV5-1,TRBD2,NA,TRBJ2-5
CASSLDKEITLHF,TGTGCCAGCTCACTTGATAAGGAGATCACCCTCCACTTT,TRBV18,NA,NA,TRBJ1-6
CATSTGIDTQYF,TGTGCCACCAGCACAGGGATAGATACGCAGTATTTT,TRBV15,NA,NA,TRBJ2-3
CASSPNTDTQYF,TGTGCCAGCTCACCTAATACAGATACGCAGTATTTT,TRBV18,NA,NA,TRBJ2-3
CASSSLVGMGTGGYTF,TGTGCCAGCAGCTCCCTTGTGGGGATGGGCACGGGAGGCTACACCTTC,TRBV7-8,NA,NA,TRBJ1-2
CASSLGARITEAFF,TGTGCCAGCAGCTTAGGGGCCCGGATCACTGAAGCTTTCTTT,TRBV7-2,NA,NA,TRBJ1-1
CASSKEWAETRGNF,TGTGCCAGCAGCAAAGAGTGGGCGGAGACCAGGGGTAATTTT,TRBV21-1,NA,NA,TRBJ2-3
CASSLTSEYDTQYF,TGTGCCAGCAGCTTAACATCGGAGTACGATACGCAGTATTTT,TRBV7-3,NA,NA,TRBJ2-3
CASSLTGSSYEQYF,TGTGCCAGCAGTTTGACCGGGAGCTCCTACGAGCAGTACTTC,TRBV27,NA,many,TRBJ2-7
CASSPAVQGYSPLHF,TGTGCCAGCAGTCCTGCAGTGCAGGGGTATTCACCCCTCCACTTT,TRBV27,NA,NA,TRBJ1-6
CASSLYTGDTQYF,TGTGCCAGCAGTTTATACACAGGAGATACGCAGTATTTT,TRBV12-3/TRBV12-4,NA,NA,TRBJ2-3
CASSFVQGSEKLFF,TGTGCCAGCAGCTTTGTTCAGGGGAGTGAAAAACTGTTTTTT,TRBV12-1,NA,NA,TRBJ1-4
CASSQALTGTDTEAFF,TGTGCCAGCAGCCAAGCCCTTACAGGGACCGACACTGAAGCTTTCTTT,TRBV3-1/TRBV3-2,NA,NA,TRBJ1-1
CAIAAGLAGGTYEQYF,TGTGCCATCGCGGCGGGGCTAGCGGGGGGAACCTACGAGCAGTACTTC,TRBV10-3,TRBD2,once,TRBJ2-7
CASSLGGTIPYEQYF,TGTGCCAGCAGCTTGGGTGGGACTATACCCTACGAGCAGTACTTC,TRBV5-4,TRBD2,NA,TRBJ2-7
CASSLGLAGGEQYF,TGTGCCAGCAGTTTGGGACTAGCGGGAGGAGAGCAGTACTTC,TRBV27,TRBD2,NA,TRBJ2-7
CASSPIGPQETQYF,TGTGCCAGCTCACCAATCGGTCCACAAGAGACCCAGTACTTC,TRBV18,NA,NA,TRBJ2-5
CASSSFGTVAGNTIYF,TGTGCCAGCTCCTCCTTCGGGACAGTAGCTGGAAACACCATATATTTT,TRBV2,TRBD1,NA,TRBJ1-3
CASRLTPGQWETQYF,TGTGCCAGCAGACTGACACCGGGACAATGGGAGACCCAGTACTTC,TRBV6-5,NA,NA,TRBJ2-5
CASSIWPQGRETQYF,TGTGCCAGCAGCATATGGCCACAGGGACGGGAGACCCAGTACTTC,TRBV21-1,NA,NA,TRBJ2-5
CASRHRGGAFEKLFF,TGTGCCAGCCGCCATAGAGGGGGGGCGTTCGAAAAACTGTTTTTT,TRBV2,NA,NA,TRBJ1-4
CASSPQGARNTEAFF,TGTGCCAGTAGTCCCCAGGGGGCCAGGAACACTGAAGCTTTCTTT,TRBV19,TRBD1,once,TRBJ1-1
CASSVYLHGYTF,TGCGCCAGCAGTGTCTATCTCCATGGCTACACCTTC,TRBV10-1,NA,NA,TRBJ1-2
CASAGGPLTGELFF,TGCGCCAGCGCAGGGGGGCCCCTCACCGGGGAGCTGTTTTTT,TRBV4-1,NA,NA,TRBJ2-2
CASSVAQGGLAGGFRDTQYF,TGTGCCAGCAGCGTAGCTCAGGGGGGACTAGCGGGAGGGTTCCGCGATACGCAGTATTTT,TRBV9,TRBD2,NA,TRBJ2-3
CASSLVQRDSPLHF,TGTGCCAGCAGCTTAGTACAGAGAGATTCACCCCTCCACTTT,TRBV7-2,NA,NA,TRBJ1-6
CASRRQGETHEQYF,TGTGCCAGCAGGCGACAGGGGGAGACCCACGAGCAGTACTTC,TRBV27,TRBD1,NA,TRBJ2-7
CASSLPRGANEKLFF,TGTGCCAGCAGTCTTCCTCGGGGGGCTAATGAAAAACTGTTTTTT,TRBV28,NA,NA,TRBJ1-4
CASSPAGGSNQPQHF,TGTGCCAGCAGCCCCGCCGGGGGTAGCAATCAGCCCCAGCATTTT,TRBV27,NA,NA,TRBJ1-5
CASSQEGASGRVDEQFF,TGTGCCAGCAGCCAAGAGGGGGCTAGCGGGAGGGTAGATGAGCAGTTCTTC,TRBV4-2,TRBD2,NA,TRBJ2-1
CASSPTGLVETQYF,TGTGCCAGCAGCCCCACTGGACTAGTAGAGACCCAGTACTTC,TRBV3-1/TRBV3-2,TRBD2,few,TRBJ2-5
CASSYSSGLWETQYF,TGTGCCAGCAGTTACTCTAGCGGGCTCTGGGAGACCCAGTACTTC,TRBV6-2/TRBV6-3,TRBD2,NA,TRBJ2-5
CASSDGRGANTGELFF,TGTGCCAGCAGCGATGGGCGGGGGGCGAACACCGGGGAGCTGTTTTTT,TRBV9,TRBD2,NA,TRBJ2-2
CASRGTGKLHQPQHF,TGCGCCAGCAGGGGGACAGGGAAATTACATCAGCCCCAGCATTTT,TRBV10-1,TRBD1,NA,TRBJ1-5
CASSSGVSYEQYF,TGTGCCAGCAGTTCTGGAGTTTCCTACGAGCAGTACTTC,TRBV12-3/TRBV12-4,NA,NA,TRBJ2-7
CASSNRPIRDREKDTQYF,TGTGCCAGCAGCAACCGCCCAATCCGGGACAGGGAAAAAGATACGCAGTATTTT,TRBV7-6,TRBD1,NA,TRBJ2-3
CASSLAGGGPTDTQYF,TGTGCCAGCAGCTTAGCAGGGGGCGGCCCCACAGATACGCAGTATTTT,TRBV7-6,TRBD1,NA,TRBJ2-3
CAWSVLRNTEAFF,TGTGCCTGGAGTGTACTTCGGAACACTGAAGCTTTCTTT,TRBV30,NA,NA,TRBJ1-1
CASRTSGVDTQYF,TGTGCCAGCAGAACTAGCGGGGTAGATACGCAGTATTTT,TRBV7-6,TRBD2,NA,TRBJ2-3
CASSQTSGSYNEQFF,TGTGCCAGCAGCCAAACTAGCGGGTCCTACAATGAGCAGTTCTTC,TRBV5-4,TRBD2,NA,TRBJ2-1
CASAAGEQSNEKLFF,TGTGCCAGCGCTGCGGGGGAACAGTCTAATGAAAAACTGTTTTTT,TRBV7-9,NA,NA,TRBJ1-4
CASSPRGDSQETQYF,TGTGCCAGCAGCCCCCGAGGGGACAGTCAAGAGACCCAGTACTTC,TRBV9,TRBD1,NA,TRBJ2-5
CASSRGQSEQYF,TGTGCCAGCAGCCGGGGACAGTCCGAGCAGTACTTC,TRBV11-3,TRBD1,NA,TRBJ2-7
CASTETLPGTTTTGELFF,TGCGCCAGCACCGAAACCCTCCCTGGGACAACGACCACCGGGGAGCTGTTTTTT,TRBV5-1,NA,NA,TRBJ2-2
CASSPRTGMNTEAFF,TGTGCCAGCAGTCCGAGGACAGGGATGAACACTGAAGCTTTCTTT,TRBV14,TRBD1,few,TRBJ1-1
CASSSISGNTIYF,TGTGCCAGCAGCTCCATCTCTGGAAACACCATATATTTT,TRBV7-2,NA,few,TRBJ1-3
CAWSPVNTEAFF,TGTGCCTGGAGCCCAGTGAACACTGAAGCTTTCTTT,TRBV30,NA,NA,TRBJ1-1
CASSLRLSNQPQHF,TGTGCCAGCAGCTTGAGACTTAGCAATCAGCCCCAGCATTTT,TRBV5-5,NA,NA,TRBJ1-5
CASSQESPIYEQYF,TGTGCCAGCAGCCAAGAAAGCCCGATCTACGAGCAGTACTTC,TRBV3-1/TRBV3-2,NA,NA,TRBJ2-7
CASVQWRGGAPSSGANVLTF,TGTGCCAGCGTGCAGTGGCGGGGGGGAGCCCCAAGCTCTGGGGCCAACGTCCTGACTTTC,TRBV6-4,TRBD2,NA,TRBJ2-6
CATRDRGLTYGYTF,TGTGCCACCAGGGACAGGGGGCTTACCTATGGCTACACCTTC,TRBV2,TRBD1,NA,TRBJ1-2
CSGGTGINEKLFF,TGCAGCGGGGGGACGGGGATTAATGAAAAACTGTTTTTT,TRBV29-1,NA,NA,TRBJ1-4
CASMSTGATEAFF,TGTGCCAGCATGTCAACAGGGGCCACTGAAGCTTTCTTT,TRBV6-5,TRBD1,NA,TRBJ1-1
CASSATFGTGVPYEQYF,TGTGCCAGTAGTGCCACCTTTGGGACAGGGGTACCCTACGAGCAGTACTTC,TRBV19,TRBD1,many,TRBJ2-7
CASSEVGSNSPLHF,TGTGCCAGCAGTGAAGTGGGCAGTAATTCACCCCTCCACTTT,TRBV2,NA,NA,TRBJ1-6
CASSEGAYEQYF,TGTGCCAGCAGTGAAGGGGCTTACGAGCAGTACTTC,TRBV6-1,NA,NA,TRBJ2-7
CASSLRSALSPLHF,TGTGCCAGCAGTTTGAGGTCCGCCCTTTCACCCCTCCACTTT,TRBV28,NA,NA,TRBJ1-6